This T cell receptor beta chain derives from a study of CD8+CD57+ T cells in acquired aplastic anemia. This clonotype was observed at least ten times. The use of genomic DNA as template underpinned the TCR beta VDJ and CDR3 profiling. Each CDR3 protein gets one entry after TCRdb re-called the reads with MiXCR. Among under 200,000 distinct CDR3 sequences listed, about 48% were seen once. The CDR3 is 14 residues long. Germline lookup yields CDR1 MNHNS and CDR2 SASEGT. V was shortened by 4 bases and J by 4 bases, with 11 bases between the two germline ends. This chain links TRBV6-1 with TRBJ2-4, with D perhaps matching TRBD1 (5 bases). The sequenced sample was sorted CD4+, CD8+, or CD8+CD57+ T cells (not recorded which) from PBMCs. This receptor was identified in a human donor in good health. CDR3 residues: CASSGQIGKNIQYF. CDR3 nucleotides: TGTGCCAGCAGTGGACAGATTGGTAAAAACATTCAGTACTTC.